The 7 T cell receptor beta chains below all came from one sample that was sequenced in a study of blood T cell repertoires in COVID-19. Here immunoSEQ multiplex PCR was the method, and the copy in TCRdb shows in-frame clones only, minus some. The sample has about 200,000 clones, 82% seen once; the top ten hold approximately 5.6%. Sequencing was performed on peripheral blood. The receptor source for this set is a woman aged 70 to 79 with COVID-19, enrolled during active disease.

The chain links TRBV7-2 to TRBJ2-7; 9 bases agree with TRBD1. This CDR3 contains 13 residues. Losses at the gene ends were 5 bases for V and 6 bases for J; bases not matched to a gene: 5. Germline lookup yields CDR1 SGHTA and CDR2 FQGNSA. The CDR3 region is CASSDRGTREQYF. CDR3 in DNA: TGTGCCAGCAGCGACAGGGGGACTCGCGAGCAGTACTTC.

The V gene is TRBV28, the J gene TRBJ1-2; D is possibly TRBD1 (5 bases). With 4 bases removed from V and 2 bases from J, the gap between germline ends came to 23 bases. Germline V gives CDR1 MDHEN, CDR2 SYDVKM. The CDR3 extends over 18 amino acids. The CDR3 region is CASSSPGGKGDRNYGYTF. The CDR3 bases are TGTGCCAGCAGTTCTCCCGGGGGTAAAGGCGATAGAAACTATGGCTACACCTTC.

The V call is TRBV20-1, the J call TRBJ2-7; 7 bases map to TRBD1. V shed 3 bases and J 2 bases; nucleotides not matched to a gene: 10. The germline gives CDR1 DFQATT, CDR2 SNEGSKA (reference sequence). CDR3 length: 15 amino acids. In DNA, the CDR3 is TGCAGTGCTAGTGCTCCGGGACAGTTGACCTACGAGCAGTACTTC. Translated: CSASAPGQLTYEQYF.

This clone was picked up a small number of times. The chain's CDR3 is CASSLGRGTYEQYF. The CDR3 DNA reads as TGTGCCAGCAGCTTAGGTAGGGGTACTTACGAGCAGTACTTC. This sequence joins TRBV11-2 and TRBJ2-7, with D possibly matching TRBD1 (5 bases). V lost 1 base, J lost 4 bases, and 11 bases lay in between. The CDR3 covers 14 residues. Per the germline V gene, CDR1 is SGHAT and CDR2 is FQNNGV.

For this clone: This sample also contains other DNA sequences that code for the same CDR3. The V gene is TRBV9, the J gene TRBJ1-3; D possibly corresponds to TRBD1 (6 bases). From germline, CDR1 is SGDLS and CDR2 YYNGEE. Trimming removed 4 bases from V and 4 bases from J, with 12 bases in between. The CDR3 consists of 14 residues. The CDR3 here is CASSPGGAGNTIYF. In nucleotides, the CDR3 is TGTGCCAGCAGCCCCGGGGGGGCCGGAAACACCATATATTTT.

This chain joins TRBV28 and TRBJ2-7; 9 bases are shared with TRBD1. This CDR3 contains 15 residues. Looked up from germline, CDR1 is MDHEN and CDR2 is SYDVKM. The ends lost 6 bases at V and 4 bases at J; junction bases unmatched: 10. The CDR3: CASSQGGDRDYEQYF. Here the CDR3 DNA reads TGTGCCAGCAGCCAAGGGGGGGACAGGGATTACGAGCAGTACTTC.

The J gene is TRBJ2-7, the V gene TRBV5-1; D is perhaps TRBD1 (6 bases). This CDR3 contains 14 residues. The V end lost 4 bases, the J end lost 7 bases, and 18 bases lay between the germline ends. Germline assignment: CDR1 SGHRS and CDR2 YFSETQ. CDR3 in amino acids: CASSRGGTNGEQYF. In DNA, the CDR3 is TGCGCCAGCAGCCGAGGGGGTACTAATGGGGAGCAGTACTTC.